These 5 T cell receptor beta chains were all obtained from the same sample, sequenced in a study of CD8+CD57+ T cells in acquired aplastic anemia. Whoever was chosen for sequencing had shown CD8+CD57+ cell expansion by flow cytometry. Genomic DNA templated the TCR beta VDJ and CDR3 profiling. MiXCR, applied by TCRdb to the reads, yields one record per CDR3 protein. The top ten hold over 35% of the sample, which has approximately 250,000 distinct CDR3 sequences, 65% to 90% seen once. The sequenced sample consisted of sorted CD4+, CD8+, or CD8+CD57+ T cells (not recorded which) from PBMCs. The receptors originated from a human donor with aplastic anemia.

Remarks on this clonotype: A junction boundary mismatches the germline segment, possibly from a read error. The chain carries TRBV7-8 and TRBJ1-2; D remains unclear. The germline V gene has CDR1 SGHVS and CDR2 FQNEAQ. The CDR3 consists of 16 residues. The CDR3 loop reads CASSLPGGALDYGYTF. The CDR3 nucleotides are TGTGCCAGCAGCTTACCGGGAGGTGCCTTGGACTATGGTTACACCTTC.

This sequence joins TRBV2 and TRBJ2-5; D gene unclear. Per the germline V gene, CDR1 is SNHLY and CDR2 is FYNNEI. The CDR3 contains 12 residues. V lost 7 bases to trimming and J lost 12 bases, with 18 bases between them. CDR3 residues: CASTETPLNEYF. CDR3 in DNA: TGTGCCAGCACAGAAACCCCGTTGAACGAGTACTTC.

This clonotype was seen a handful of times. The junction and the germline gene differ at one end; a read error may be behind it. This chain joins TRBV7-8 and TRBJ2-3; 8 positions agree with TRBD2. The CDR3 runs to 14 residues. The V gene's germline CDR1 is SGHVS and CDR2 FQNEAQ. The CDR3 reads CASSFAGGPDTEDF. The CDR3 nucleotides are TGTGCCAGCAGCTTTGCGGGAGGCCCCGATACGGAGGATTTT.

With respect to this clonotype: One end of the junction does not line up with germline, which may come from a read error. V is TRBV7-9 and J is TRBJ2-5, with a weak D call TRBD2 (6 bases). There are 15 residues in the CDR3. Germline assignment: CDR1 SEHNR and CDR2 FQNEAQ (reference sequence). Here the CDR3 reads CASSFQGEEQGTQYF. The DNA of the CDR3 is TGTGCCAGCAGCTTCCAAGGGGAGGAACAAGGGACCCAGTACTTC.

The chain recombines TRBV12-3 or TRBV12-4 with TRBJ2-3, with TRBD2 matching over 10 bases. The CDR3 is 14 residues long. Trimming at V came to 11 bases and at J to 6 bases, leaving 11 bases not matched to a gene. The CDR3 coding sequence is TGTGCCCGAAGAGTAGCGGGAGGTCCCGATACGCAGTATTTT. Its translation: CARRVAGGPDTQYF.